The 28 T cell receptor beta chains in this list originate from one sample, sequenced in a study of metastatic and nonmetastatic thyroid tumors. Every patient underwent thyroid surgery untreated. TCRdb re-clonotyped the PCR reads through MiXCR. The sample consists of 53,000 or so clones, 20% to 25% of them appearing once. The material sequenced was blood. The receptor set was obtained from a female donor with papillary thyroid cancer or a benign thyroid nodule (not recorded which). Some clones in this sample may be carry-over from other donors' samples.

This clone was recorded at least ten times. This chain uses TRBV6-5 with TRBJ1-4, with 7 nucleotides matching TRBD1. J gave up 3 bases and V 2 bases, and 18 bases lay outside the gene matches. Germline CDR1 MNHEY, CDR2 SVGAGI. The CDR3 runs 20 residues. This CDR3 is CASSYRISTGRSRSNEKLFF. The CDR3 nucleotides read TGTGCCAGCAGTTACCGGATTTCGACAGGGCGGTCTCGTTCTAATGAAAAACTGTTTTTT.

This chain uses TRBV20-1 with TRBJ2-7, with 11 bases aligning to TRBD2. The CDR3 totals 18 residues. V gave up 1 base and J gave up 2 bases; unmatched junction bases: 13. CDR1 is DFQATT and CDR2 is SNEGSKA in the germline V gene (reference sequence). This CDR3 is CSARASGLAVGGTYEQYF. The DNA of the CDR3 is TGCAGTGCTAGAGCATCGGGACTAGCGGTGGGTGGGACCTACGAGCAGTACTTC.

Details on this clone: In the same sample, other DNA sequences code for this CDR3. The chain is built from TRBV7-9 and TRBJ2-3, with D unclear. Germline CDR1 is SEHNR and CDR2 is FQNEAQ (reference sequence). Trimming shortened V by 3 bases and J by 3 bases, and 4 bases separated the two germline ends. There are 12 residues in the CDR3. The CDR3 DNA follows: TGTGCCAGCAGCTTTCTGACAGATACGCAGTATTTT. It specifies CASSFLTDTQYF.

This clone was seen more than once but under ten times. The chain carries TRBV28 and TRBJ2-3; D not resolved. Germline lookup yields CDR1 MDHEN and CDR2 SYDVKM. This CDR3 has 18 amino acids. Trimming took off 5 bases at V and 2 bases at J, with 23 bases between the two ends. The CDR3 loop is CASSACMGLGSITDTQYF. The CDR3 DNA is TGTGCCAGCAGTGCTTGTATGGGTCTGGGCTCTATCACAGATACGCAGTATTTT.

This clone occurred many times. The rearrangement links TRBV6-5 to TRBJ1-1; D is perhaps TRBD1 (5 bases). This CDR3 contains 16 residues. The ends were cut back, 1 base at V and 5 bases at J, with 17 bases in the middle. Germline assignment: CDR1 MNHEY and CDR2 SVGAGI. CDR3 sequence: CASSYLGREGRTEAFF. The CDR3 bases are TGTGCCAGCAGTTACTTGGGAAGGGAGGGGAGGACTGAAGCTTTCTTT.

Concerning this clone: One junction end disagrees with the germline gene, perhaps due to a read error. CDR3 bases: TGCAGTGCCCCTCGACAGGGGTCTTCCTGGGATCTGTTTTTT. Translation gives CSAPRQGSSWDLFF. V usage is TRBV20-1 and J usage is TRBJ2-2; 8 bases line up with TRBD1. The CDR3 loop spans 14 amino acids. Germline CDR1 DFQATT, CDR2 SNEGSKA (reference sequence).

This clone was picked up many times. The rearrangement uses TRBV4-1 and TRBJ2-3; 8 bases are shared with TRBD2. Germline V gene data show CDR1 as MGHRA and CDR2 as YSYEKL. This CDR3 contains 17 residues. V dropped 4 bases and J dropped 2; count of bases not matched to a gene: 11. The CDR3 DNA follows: TGCGCCAGCAGCCCCCTTCCTACTAGCGGTTACACAGATACGCAGTATTTT. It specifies CASSPLPTSGYTDTQYF.

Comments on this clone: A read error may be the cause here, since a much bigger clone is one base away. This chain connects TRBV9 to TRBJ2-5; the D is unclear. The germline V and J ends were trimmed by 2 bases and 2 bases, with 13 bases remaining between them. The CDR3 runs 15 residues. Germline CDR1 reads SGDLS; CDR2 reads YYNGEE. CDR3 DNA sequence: TGTGCCAGCAGCGTTTCCGTAGCACCTCAAGAGACCCAGTACTTC. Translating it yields CASSVSVAPQETQYF.

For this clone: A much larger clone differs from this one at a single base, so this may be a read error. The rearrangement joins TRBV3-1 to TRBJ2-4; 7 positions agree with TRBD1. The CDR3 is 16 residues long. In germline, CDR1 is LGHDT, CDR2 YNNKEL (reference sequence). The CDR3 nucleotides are TGTGCCAGCAGCCGAAAGACAGGGTGGGCCAAAAACATTCAGAACTTC. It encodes CASSRKTGWAKNIQNF.

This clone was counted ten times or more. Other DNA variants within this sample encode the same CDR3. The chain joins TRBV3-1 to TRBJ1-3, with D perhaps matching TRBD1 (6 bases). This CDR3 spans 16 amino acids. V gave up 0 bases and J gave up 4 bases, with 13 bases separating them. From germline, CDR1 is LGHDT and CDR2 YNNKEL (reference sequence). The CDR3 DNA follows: TGTGCCAGCAGCCAAGATTTAGGGGGTTACGGAAACACCATATATTTT. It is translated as CASSQDLGGYGNTIYF. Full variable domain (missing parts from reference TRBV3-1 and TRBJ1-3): DTAVSQTPKYLVTQMGNDKSIKCEQNLGHDTMYWYKQDSKKFLKIMFSYNNKELIINETVPNRFSPKSPDKAHLNLHINSLELGDSAVYFCASSQDLGGYGNTIYFGEGSWLTVV.

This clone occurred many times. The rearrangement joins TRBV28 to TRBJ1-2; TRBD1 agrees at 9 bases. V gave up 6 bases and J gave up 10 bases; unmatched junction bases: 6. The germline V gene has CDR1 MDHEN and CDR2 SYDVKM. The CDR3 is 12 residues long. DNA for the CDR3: TGTGCCAGCAGAACAGGGGGCGAGGTCTACACCTTC. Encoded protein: CASRTGGEVYTF.

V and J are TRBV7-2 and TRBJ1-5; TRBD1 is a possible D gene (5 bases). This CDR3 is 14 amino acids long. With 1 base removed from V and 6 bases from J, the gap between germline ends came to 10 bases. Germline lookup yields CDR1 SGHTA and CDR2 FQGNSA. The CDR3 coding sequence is TGTGCCAGCAGCTTAGACAGGAATGGTCAGCCCCAGCATTTT. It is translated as CASSLDRNGQPQHF.

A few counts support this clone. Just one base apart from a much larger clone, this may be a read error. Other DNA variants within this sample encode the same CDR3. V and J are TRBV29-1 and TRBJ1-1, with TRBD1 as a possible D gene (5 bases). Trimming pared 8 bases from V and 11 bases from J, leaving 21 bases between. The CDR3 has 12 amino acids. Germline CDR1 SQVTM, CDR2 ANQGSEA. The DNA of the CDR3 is TGCAGCATGGCGGGGGGTTCGGACTCCGCTTTCTTT. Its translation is CSMAGGSDSAFF.

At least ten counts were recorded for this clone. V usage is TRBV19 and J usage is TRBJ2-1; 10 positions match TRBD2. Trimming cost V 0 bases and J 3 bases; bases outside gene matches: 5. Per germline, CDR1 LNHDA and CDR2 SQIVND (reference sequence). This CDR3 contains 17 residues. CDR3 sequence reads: CASSIDSSGSVYNEQFF. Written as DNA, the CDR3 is TGTGCCAGTAGTATAGATTCTAGCGGGAGTGTCTACAATGAGCAGTTCTTC.

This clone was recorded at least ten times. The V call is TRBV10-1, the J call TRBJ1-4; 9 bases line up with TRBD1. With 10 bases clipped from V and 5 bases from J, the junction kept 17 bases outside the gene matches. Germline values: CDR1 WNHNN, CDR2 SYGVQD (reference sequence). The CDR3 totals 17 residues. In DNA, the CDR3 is TGCGCCACCCCGGGGCCACCCCGGGACAGGGCGAATGAAAAACTGTTTTTT. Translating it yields CATPGPPRDRANEKLFF.

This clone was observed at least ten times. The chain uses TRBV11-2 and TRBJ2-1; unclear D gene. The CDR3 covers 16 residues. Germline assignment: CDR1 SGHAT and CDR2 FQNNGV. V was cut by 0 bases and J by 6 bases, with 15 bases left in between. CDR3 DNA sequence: TGTGCCAGCAGCTTAGATGTAACTTTACCGGGCAATGAGCAGTTCTTC. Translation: CASSLDVTLPGNEQFF.

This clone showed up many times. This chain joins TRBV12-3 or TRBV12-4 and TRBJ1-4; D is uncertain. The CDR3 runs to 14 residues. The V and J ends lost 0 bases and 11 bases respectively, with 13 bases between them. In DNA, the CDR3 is TGTGCCAGCAGTTTAGCGAACGGGAGGGAGAAACTGTTTTTT. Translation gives CASSLANGREKLFF.

The CDR3 is CASSFRQNTGELFF. CDR3 in DNA: TGTGCCAGCAGTTTTCGACAGAACACCGGGGAGCTGTTTTTT. The chain couples TRBV12-3 or TRBV12-4 to TRBJ2-2; no firm D call. The ends were cut back, 3 bases at V and 1 base at J, with 6 bases in the middle. The CDR3 covers 14 residues.

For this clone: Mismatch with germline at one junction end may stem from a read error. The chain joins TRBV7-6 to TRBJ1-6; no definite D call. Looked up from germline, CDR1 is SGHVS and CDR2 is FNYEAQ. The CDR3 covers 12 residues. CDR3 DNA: TGTGCCAGCAGCAAAAGAGGGAAAGAGCATTACTTC. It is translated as CASSKRGKEHYF.

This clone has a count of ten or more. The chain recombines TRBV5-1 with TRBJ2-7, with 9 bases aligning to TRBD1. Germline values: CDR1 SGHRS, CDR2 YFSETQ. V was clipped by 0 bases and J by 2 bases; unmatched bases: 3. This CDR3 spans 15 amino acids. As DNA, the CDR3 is TGCGCCAGCAGCTTGGATGGGACAGGGCCCTACGAGCAGTACTTC. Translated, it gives CASSLDGTGPYEQYF.

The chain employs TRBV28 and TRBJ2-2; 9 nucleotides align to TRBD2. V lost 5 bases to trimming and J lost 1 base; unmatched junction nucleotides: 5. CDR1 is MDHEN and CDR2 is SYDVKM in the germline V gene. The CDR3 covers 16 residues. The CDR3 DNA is TGTGCCAGCAGTGCAGGACTAGCGTTGAACACCGGGGAGCTGTTTTTT. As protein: CASSAGLALNTGELFF. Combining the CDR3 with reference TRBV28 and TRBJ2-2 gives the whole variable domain DVKVTQSSRYLVKRTGEKVFLECVQDMDHENMFWYRQDPGLGLRLIYFSYDVKMKEKGDIPEGYSVSREKKERFSLILESASTNQTSMYLCASSAGLALNTGELFFGEGSRLTVL.

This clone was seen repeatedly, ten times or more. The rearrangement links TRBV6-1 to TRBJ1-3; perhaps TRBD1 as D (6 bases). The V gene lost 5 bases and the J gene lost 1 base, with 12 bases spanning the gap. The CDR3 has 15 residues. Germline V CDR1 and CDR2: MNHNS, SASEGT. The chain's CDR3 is CASSLGDTSGNTIYF. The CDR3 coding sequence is TGTGCCAGCAGTCTAGGGGACACTTCTGGAAACACCATATATTTT.

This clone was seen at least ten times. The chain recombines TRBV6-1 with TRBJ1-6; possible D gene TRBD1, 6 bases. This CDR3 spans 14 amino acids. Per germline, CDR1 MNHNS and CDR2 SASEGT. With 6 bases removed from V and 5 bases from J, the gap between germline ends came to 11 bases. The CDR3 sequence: CASRSRGHNSPLHF. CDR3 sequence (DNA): TGTGCCAGCAGATCCAGGGGCCATAATTCACCCCTCCACTTT.

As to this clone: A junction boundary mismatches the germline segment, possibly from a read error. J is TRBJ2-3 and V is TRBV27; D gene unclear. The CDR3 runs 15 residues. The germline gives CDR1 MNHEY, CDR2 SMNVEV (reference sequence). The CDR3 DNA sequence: TGTGCTAGCAGTTCCCCGAGTTGTGGCACAGATACGCAGTATTTT. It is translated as CASSSPSCGTDTQYF.

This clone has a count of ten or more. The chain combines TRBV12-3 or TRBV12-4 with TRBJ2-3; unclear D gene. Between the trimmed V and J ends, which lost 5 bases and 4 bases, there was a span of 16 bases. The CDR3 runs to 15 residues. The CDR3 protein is CASSRNPRAPDTQYF. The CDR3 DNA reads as TGTGCCAGCAGTCGAAACCCCCGGGCCCCAGATACGCAGTATTTT.

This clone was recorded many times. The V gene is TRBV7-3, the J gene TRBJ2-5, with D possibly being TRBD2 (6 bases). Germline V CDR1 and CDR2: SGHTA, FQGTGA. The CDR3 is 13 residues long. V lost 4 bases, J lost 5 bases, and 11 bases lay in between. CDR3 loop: CASSYGGRETQYF. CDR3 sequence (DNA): TGTGCCAGCAGCTACGGAGGGCGTGAGACCCAGTACTTC.

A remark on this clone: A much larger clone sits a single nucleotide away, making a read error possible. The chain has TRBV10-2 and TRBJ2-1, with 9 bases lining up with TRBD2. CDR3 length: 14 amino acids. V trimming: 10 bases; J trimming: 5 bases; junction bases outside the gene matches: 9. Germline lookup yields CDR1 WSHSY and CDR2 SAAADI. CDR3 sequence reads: CATQRTSVNNEQFF. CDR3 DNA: TGCGCCACCCAACGGACTAGCGTAAACAATGAGCAGTTCTTC.

The chain's CDR3 is CASSMVSGVSYEQYF. The CDR3 bases are TGTGCCAGTAGTATGGTATCGGGAGTTTCCTACGAGCAGTACTTC. The rearrangement uses TRBV19 and TRBJ2-7, with D possibly matching TRBD2 (6 bases). The V gene's germline CDR1 is LNHDA and CDR2 SQIVND (reference sequence). V lost 3 bases and J lost 1, with 13 bases in between. CDR3 length equals 15 residues.